Listed below are T cell receptor beta chains from one sample, sequenced in a study of T cell repertoires in cytomegalovirus infection. TCRdb redid the calling of the reads with MiXCR, one entry per CDR3 protein. The sample has about 160,000 distinct CDR3 sequences; approximately 17% are singletons. The sample was CD8+ T cells from PBMCs. All receptors come from a human donor in good health (CMV status not recorded). Some clones in this sample may be carry-over from other donors' samples. Both conserved end residues are part of each CDR3. D genes are given only for firm matches. Clone size is shown for a subset of rows, as once, few, many or a class of expanded clone.

size	J	D	V	DNA	CDR3
few	TRBJ1-2	NA	TRBV7-2	TGTGCCTTAGGAGGGTTGGGTGGCTACACCTTC	CALGGLGGYTF
NA	TRBJ1-1	NA	TRBV4-2	TGTGCCAGCAGCCCCTTGTTCGGGAGGAACACTGAAGCTTTCTTT	CASSPLFGRNTEAFF
few	TRBJ2-3	NA	TRBV11-2	TGTGCCAGCAACGTTCGGGGCACAGATACGCAGTATTTT	CASNVRGTDTQYF
NA	TRBJ2-5	TRBD1	TRBV6-2/TRBV6-3	TGTGCCAGCAGAGACCGGGACAGCTTCCAAGAGACCCAGTACTTC	CASRDRDSFQETQYF
few	TRBJ2-7	NA	TRBV10-1	TGCGCCAGCAGTGAGGACAGTAGCCTTGGCGAGCAGTACTTC	CASSEDSSLGEQYF
few	TRBJ2-3	TRBD1	TRBV14	TGTGCCAGCAGCCAGGGAAGACAGGGGGCGTCGGGTACGCAGTATTTT	CASSQGRQGASGTQYF
few	TRBJ1-5	NA	TRBV15	TGTGCCACCAGCTACGGGACTAGCAATCAGCCCCAGCATTTT	CATSYGTSNQPQHF
NA	TRBJ1-5	NA	TRBV12-3/TRBV12-4	TGTGCCAGCAGTTTGGCCAGCTTCAATCAGCCCCAGCATTTT	CASSLASFNQPQHF
few	TRBJ1-1	TRBD1	TRBV2	TGTGCCAGCAGTCACAGGGGGCGGAACACTGAAGCTTTCTTT	CASSHRGRNTEAFF
NA	TRBJ2-7	NA	TRBV6-6	TGTGCCAGCTTGTCCCCCACAGCCTACGAGCAGTACTTC	CASLSPTAYEQYF
few	TRBJ2-7	TRBD1	TRBV4-3	TGCGCCAGCAGCCCCGGACAGGGGAACTACTACGAGCAGTACTTC	CASSPGQGNYYEQYF
NA	TRBJ2-1	NA	TRBV20-1	TGCAGTGCCCTTTGGCGGCCACGAGTAAGTTCCTACAATGAGCAGTTCTTC	CSALWRPRVSSYNEQFF
NA	TRBJ2-1	TRBD2	TRBV18	TGTGCCAGCTCACCACGTACTAGCGGGAGGGGAAATGAGCAGTTCTTC	CASSPRTSGRGNEQFF
few	TRBJ1-1	NA	TRBV9	TGTGCCAGCAGCGTAGCAGGTGATAACACTGAAGCTTTCTTT	CASSVAGDNTEAFF
few	TRBJ1-5	NA	TRBV11-2	TGTGCCAGCAGCTTAGGCCCGCGTCCCTCCTCCCATCAGCCCCAGCATTTT	CASSLGPRPSSHQPQHF
NA	TRBJ2-1	NA	TRBV4-3	TGCGCCAGCAGCCAAGCGGGGGCTCTCAATGAGCAGTTCTTC	CASSQAGALNEQFF
few	TRBJ2-2	TRBD1	TRBV15	TGTGCCACCAGCGGGACAGGGGAGAGTTCCGGGGAGCTGTTTTTT	CATSGTGESSGELFF
few	TRBJ2-1	TRBD2	TRBV7-8	TGTGCCAGCATCCCGGGACTAGCGGGAGTTTTGTACAATGAGCAGTTCTTC	CASIPGLAGVLYNEQFF